Following are 14 T cell receptor beta chains from one sample sequenced in a study of response to subunit inactivated influenza vaccine. TCRdb processed the RT-PCR reads anew with MiXCR; each CDR3 protein has one entry. The sample carries more than 400,000 distinct CDR3 sequences, roughly 9.8% recorded once. The sample here was PBMCs from blood, taken about 40 days after vaccination. The receptor set was obtained from a man over 45 who received an inactivated influenza vaccine.

This clonotype was counted only a few times. The V gene is TRBV29-1, the J gene TRBJ2-7; TRBD1 matches at 7 bases. Germline-derived CDR1 and CDR2 are SQVTM and ANQGSEA. CDR3 length: 14 amino acids. V dropped 5 bases and J dropped 0; count of bases not matched to a gene: 7. In DNA, the CDR3 is TGCAGCGTTTTTACAGGGGTGAGCTCCTACGAGCAGTACTTC. It specifies CSVFTGVSSYEQYF.

This clonotype was seen ten or more times. The chain combines TRBV10-3 with TRBJ2-7, with TRBD2 as a possible D gene (6 bases). The CDR3 runs to 16 residues. Germline V CDR1 and CDR2: ENHRY, SYGVKD. V dropped 3 bases and J dropped 0 bases, with 15 bases sitting between them. The CDR3 coding sequence is TGTGCCATCAGTGAACTTATCGGGGGTAGCTCCTACGAGCAGTACTTC. It encodes CAISELIGGSSYEQYF.

This clonotype showed up many times. V usage is TRBV12-3 or TRBV12-4 and J usage is TRBJ1-1, with D maybe TRBD1 (6 bases). The germline V and J ends were trimmed by 3 bases and 5 bases, with 19 bases remaining between them. This CDR3 region has 16 residues. The CDR3 DNA reads as TGTGCCAGCAGTTTCTTTGTTATTTTGGGGGCAACTGAAGCTTTCTTT. Translated: CASSFFVILGATEAFF.

This chain links TRBV27 with TRBJ2-2; TRBD2 aligns across 7 bases. CDR1 is MNHEY and CDR2 is SMNVEV in the germline V gene (reference sequence). The junction had 10 bases not matched to a gene; V was cut back by 7 bases and J by 5 bases. This CDR3 region has 15 residues. CDR3 bases: TGTGCCAGCACCCCTAGGCTAGCGGCGACCGGGGAGCTGTTTTTT. Its protein product is CASTPRLAATGELFF.

CDR3 amino acids: CASSPPEKGNEQFF. For the CDR3, the DNA is TGCGCCAGCAGCCCCCCCGAGAAGGGCAATGAGCAGTTCTTC. This chain uses TRBV5-1 with TRBJ2-1; D call uncertain. Germline V gene lookup returns CDR1 SGHRS and CDR2 YFSETQ. CDR3 length: 14 amino acids. The ends were cut back, 4 bases at V and 6 bases at J, with 14 bases in the middle.

This clonotype came up a few times. The rearrangement joins TRBV4-1 to TRBJ2-1; no clear D. Germline CDR1 reads MGHRA; CDR2 reads YSYEKL. The CDR3 sequence is 18 residues long. The V end lost 1 base, the J end lost 5 bases, and 21 bases lay between the germline ends. Here the CDR3 reads CASSQVSSGVPYNNEQFF. In nucleotides, the CDR3 is TGCGCCAGCAGCCAAGTTTCTAGTGGAGTACCCTACAACAATGAGCAGTTCTTC.

The chain uses TRBV28 and TRBJ2-3; D not resolved. Germline CDR1 and CDR2: MDHEN and SYDVKM. The V end was cut by 4 bases, the J end by 8 bases, with 13 bases between. This CDR3 contains 13 residues. CDR3 protein: CASSSKGAGTQYF. DNA for the CDR3: TGTGCCAGCAGTTCTAAGGGCGCTGGTACGCAGTATTTT.

This clonotype was seen more than once but under ten times. The chain couples TRBV10-3 to TRBJ2-7, with D possibly called TRBD1 or TRBD2 (5 bases each). The V end lost 8 bases, the J end lost 1 base, and 18 bases lay between the germline ends. The length of the CDR3 is 15 residues. Germline V gives CDR1 ENHRY, CDR2 SYGVKD. For the CDR3, the DNA is TGTGCCATCTCCTCGGGGCCTACCGATTCCTACGAGCAGTACTTC. It specifies CAISSGPTDSYEQYF.

This clonotype was recorded at least ten times. V is TRBV6-2 or TRBV6-3 and J is TRBJ2-5; D call uncertain. Per germline, CDR1 MNHEY and CDR2 SVGEGT. The CDR3 is made up of 12 amino acids. The V end was cut by 2 bases, the J end by 4 bases, with 5 bases between. The CDR3 is CASSYIGETQYF. Written as DNA, the CDR3 is TGTGCCAGCAGTTACATCGGAGAGACCCAGTACTTC.

This clonotype appeared a few times. The rearrangement uses TRBV7-2 and TRBJ2-1; D ambiguous. V gave up 3 bases and J gave up 0 bases, with 9 bases separating them. CDR3 length: 15 amino acids. Per germline, CDR1 SGHTA and CDR2 FQGNSA. The CDR3 sequence: CASSFGRSSYNEQFF. CDR3 nucleotides: TGTGCCAGCAGCTTTGGCCGCAGCTCCTACAATGAGCAGTTCTTC.

This rearrangement joins TRBV10-3 to TRBJ1-4, with 9 bases aligning to TRBD1. V was clipped by 11 bases and J by 7 bases; unmatched bases: 8. Germline CDR1 is ENHRY and CDR2 is SYGVKD. The CDR3 runs 13 residues. The CDR3 region has the DNA TGTGCCGCAGCCGGGACAGGGAGTGAAAAACTGTTTTTT. Amino acids: CAAAGTGSEKLFF.

There are many counts of this clonotype. The chain combines TRBV6-1 with TRBJ2-5; D uncertain. CDR3 length: 14 amino acids. Trimming took 2 bases from V and 7 from J, leaving 14 bases between them. Germline-derived CDR1 and CDR2 are MNHNS and SASEGT. DNA for the CDR3: TGTGCCAGCAGTGAATCGCCTGGAAGGACGACCCAGTACTTC. Translated, it gives CASSESPGRTTQYF.

This clonotype was detected ten times or more. The chain joins TRBV5-1 to TRBJ2-3, with 13 bases matching TRBD2. The germline V gene encodes CDR1 SGHRS and CDR2 YFSETQ. This CDR3 is built from 17 residues. Trimming removed 0 bases from V and 2 bases from J; junction bases left unmatched: 3. CDR3 sequence: CASSLGTSGSNTDTQYF. The CDR3 nucleotides read TGCGCCAGCAGCTTGGGGACTAGCGGGAGCAACACAGATACGCAGTATTTT.

This clonotype was recorded at least ten times. The chain joins TRBV27 to TRBJ2-7; 10 bases align to TRBD2. Looked up from germline, CDR1 is MNHEY and CDR2 is SMNVEV (reference sequence). The CDR3 length is 15 residues. V shed 3 bases and J 5 bases; nucleotides not matched to a gene: 7. The chain's CDR3 is CASSLRSGGAHEQYF. For the CDR3, the DNA is TGTGCCAGCAGTTTGAGAAGCGGGGGGGCCCACGAGCAGTACTTC.